The 20 T cell receptor beta chains below come from one sample, sequenced in a study of Tregs in tolerant kidney transplant recipients. Recipients received nonmyeloablative bone marrow transplants from related graft donors, with transient mixed chimerism. Assay: immunoSEQ multiplex PCR; the TCRdb copy retains only in-frame clones and omits some. The sample consists of tens of thousands of clones, over 85% of them appearing once. Source: CD4+ T cells from blood (PBMCs), taken 12 months after the transplant. The receptor set was obtained from a human patient who received a combined kidney and bone marrow transplant. Part of the T cells may come from the graft donor.

V is TRBV6-6 and J is TRBJ1-4; 9 bases line up with TRBD1. CDR1 and CDR2 from the germline V gene are MNHNY and SVGAGI (reference sequence). V lost 2 bases, J lost 8 bases, and 9 bases stayed unmatched. CDR3 length equals 16 residues. The CDR3 coding sequence is TGTGCCAGCAGTTACGGGGCCGGGACAGGGTCGGAAAAACTGTTTTTT. It specifies CASSYGAGTGSEKLFF.

The genes are TRBV18 and TRBJ2-7; 7 nucleotides align to TRBD2. Trimming removed 5 bases from V and 5 bases from J; junction bases left unmatched: 12. CDR1 is KGHSH and CDR2 is LQKENI in the germline V gene. The CDR3 has 15 amino acids. The CDR3 DNA reads TGTGCCAGCTCAGGAGGGACTAACTCCCTCCACGAGCAGTACTTC. Its protein product is CASSGGTNSLHEQYF.

The rearrangement joins TRBV5-4 to TRBJ1-2; 11 nucleotides line up with TRBD1. Unmatched junction bases numbered 12, after V lost 4 bases and J lost 7 bases. The CDR3 is 16 residues long. CDR1 SGHNT and CDR2 YYREEE come from the germline V gene (reference sequence). The CDR3 coding sequence is TGTGCCAGCAGCATAACCGGGACAGGGGGTGAGGGTGGCTACACCTTC. It specifies CASSITGTGGEGGYTF.

Remarks on this clone: At one end, the junction sequence differs from germline, possibly due to a read error. This chain uses TRBV6-5 with TRBJ1-6; no definite D call. CDR1 and CDR2 from the germline V gene are MNHEY and SVGAGI. The CDR3 spans 11 residues. CDR3 sequence: CAGSADSPLHF. DNA for the CDR3: TGTGCCGGGTCGGCGGATTCCCCCCTCCACTTT.

This clone was found once. This chain joins TRBV11-3 and TRBJ2-1; D ambiguous. This CDR3 contains 12 residues. Trimming pared 4 bases from V and 10 bases from J, leaving 11 bases between. From germline, CDR1 is SGHNT and CDR2 YENEEA. CDR3 loop: CASSSSTEEQFF. For the CDR3, the DNA is TGTGCCAGCAGCTCTAGTACTGAGGAGCAGTTCTTC.

The rearrangement uses TRBV6-1 and TRBJ1-2, with D possibly being TRBD1 (5 bases). Trimming stripped 7 bases from V and 6 bases from J, with 15 bases between. The germline V gene has CDR1 MNHNS and CDR2 SASEGT. The CDR3 has 13 residues. CDR3 in DNA: TGTGCCAGCATAGGCCAGGGAAGGGATGGCTACACCTTC. Its protein is CASIGQGRDGYTF.

This clone appeared a single time. This chain uses TRBV7-9 with TRBJ2-1; TRBD2 is a possible D gene (6 bases). The germline gives CDR1 SEHNR, CDR2 FQNEAQ (reference sequence). The CDR3 loop spans 17 amino acids. Deletions cut 5 bases from V and 3 bases from J, with 20 bases between. CDR3 bases: TGTGCCAGCAGCCCCCGATACGCGGGGCGCATCTACAATGAGCAGTTCTTC. As protein: CASSPRYAGRIYNEQFF. Full variable domain (rest looked up from reference TRBV7-9 and TRBJ2-1): DTGVSQNPRHKITKRGQNVTFRCDPISEHNRLYWYRQTLGQGPEFLTYFQNEAQLEKSRLLSDRFSAERPKGSFSTLEIQRTEQGDSAMYLCASSPRYAGRIYNEQFFGPGTRLTVL.

The chain employs TRBV7-6 and TRBJ2-1; TRBD2 agrees at 8 bases. The CDR3 is 16 amino acids. Germline V gene data show CDR1 as SGHVS and CDR2 as FNYEAQ. V lost 1 base, J lost 5 bases, and 7 bases stayed unmatched. The CDR3 loop reads CASSLGSLAGHNEQFF. The CDR3 region has the DNA TGTGCCAGCAGCTTAGGGTCCCTAGCGGGCCACAATGAGCAGTTCTTC.

The J gene is TRBJ2-7, the V gene TRBV15; possibly TRBD2 for D (7 bases). V was cut by 1 base and J by 2 bases, with 15 bases left in between. The CDR3 contains 16 residues. Germline V gives CDR1 LNHNV, CDR2 YYDKDF (reference sequence). In nucleotides, the CDR3 is TGTGCCACCAGCAGAGGACCGGGGGGCCCTACCTACGAGCAGTACTTC. The encoded protein is CATSRGPGGPTYEQYF.

V gene TRBV7-9 combines with J gene TRBJ1-6, with 7 nucleotides matching TRBD1. Germline V gene data show CDR1 as SEHNR and CDR2 as FQNEAQ (reference sequence). CDR3 length: 15 amino acids. V shed 5 bases, J shed 6 bases, and the junction held 7 bases outside the gene matches. The CDR3 here is CASSTLTGPNSPLHF. Here the CDR3 DNA reads TGTGCCAGCAGCACCTTGACAGGGCCTAATTCACCCCTCCACTTT.

The chain couples TRBV27 to TRBJ1-5; weak D call: TRBD1 (6 bases). V was shortened by 0 bases and J by 0 bases, with 12 bases between the two germline ends. Germline assignment: CDR1 MNHEY and CDR2 SMNVEV (reference sequence). CDR3 length: 17 amino acids. CDR3 in amino acids: CASSLSWTAYSNQPQHF. The CDR3 bases are TGTGCCAGCAGTTTATCGTGGACAGCTTATAGCAATCAGCCCCAGCATTTT.

The chain is built from TRBV5-1 and TRBJ2-7; 8 nucleotides agree with TRBD1. Gene TRBJ2-5 matches the end of the DNA better, so the J call may be wrong. The germline V gene encodes CDR1 SGHRS and CDR2 YFSETQ. The CDR3 consists of 15 residues. As DNA, the CDR3 is TGCGCCAGCAGCCCGCAGGGGGCGAGGACCGAGACCCAGTACTTC. Its translation: CASSPQGARTETQYF.

CDR3 in amino acids: CASSLDLAGLNEQFF. The CDR3 region has the DNA TGTGCCAGCAGCTTGGACCTAGCGGGTCTCAATGAGCAGTTCTTC. V and J are TRBV5-4 and TRBJ2-1; 8 bases agree with TRBD2. This CDR3 has 15 amino acids. CDR1 and CDR2 (germline): SGHNT, YYREEE (reference sequence). The ends lost 0 bases at V and 6 bases at J; junction bases unmatched: 5.

This clone was seen once. The chain couples TRBV6-4 to TRBJ2-5, with a possible D match to TRBD1 (5 bases). The CDR3 loop spans 13 amino acids. Germline loops: CDR1 MRHNA, CDR2 SNTAGT. V was clipped by 3 bases and J by 8 bases, with 13 bases between them. CDR3 sequence (DNA): TGTGCCAGCAGTGATAGACATCAGGGTACCCAGTACTTC. It specifies CASSDRHQGTQYF.

This chain connects TRBV4-3 to TRBJ2-1; a possible D gene is TRBD2 (6 bases). The CDR3 has 16 residues. V was cut by 1 base and J by 3 bases, with 13 bases left in between. In germline, CDR1 is LGHNA, CDR2 YSLEER. This CDR3 is CASSQGLRGDYNEQFF. In DNA, the CDR3 is TGCGCCAGCAGCCAAGGTCTGCGCGGGGACTACAATGAGCAGTTCTTC.

This clone has a single count. The V gene is TRBV7-9, the J gene TRBJ2-5, with TRBD1 matching over 7 bases. The CDR3 totals 13 residues. V lost 5 bases, J lost 5 bases, and 5 bases stayed unmatched. Looked up from germline, CDR1 is SEHNR and CDR2 is FQNEAQ (reference sequence). The CDR3 region has the DNA TGTGCCAGCAGCGTGAACAGGGGCGAGACCCAGTACTTC. Amino acids: CASSVNRGETQYF. Using reference TRBV7-9 and TRBJ2-5 for the parts outside the CDR3, the full variable domain is DTGVSQNPRHKITKRGQNVTFRCDPISEHNRLYWYRQTLGQGPEFLTYFQNEAQLEKSRLLSDRFSAERPKGSFSTLEIQRTEQGDSAMYLCASSVNRGETQYFGPGTRLLVL.

The chain has TRBV11-3 and TRBJ2-1; 9 nucleotides match TRBD2. The germline V gene encodes CDR1 SGHNT and CDR2 YENEEA. J gave up 7 bases and V 6 bases, and 10 bases lay outside the gene matches. The CDR3 sequence is 15 residues long. The CDR3 DNA is TGTGCCAGCAGGAAAGTAGCGGGGGCATTGAATGAGCAGTTCTTC. It encodes CASRKVAGALNEQFF.

The chain couples TRBV29-1 to TRBJ1-1; TRBD1 is a possible D gene (5 bases). Germline V gene lookup returns CDR1 SQVTM and CDR2 ANQGSEA. This CDR3 is 14 amino acids long. V lost 2 bases and J lost 0, with 10 bases in between. The CDR3 sequence is CSVERRGLNTEAFF. CDR3 nucleotides: TGCAGCGTTGAACGCCGGGGGTTGAACACTGAAGCTTTCTTT.

The chain combines TRBV5-1 with TRBJ2-3; tentative D call: TRBD2 (5 bases). The V gene's germline CDR1 is SGHRS and CDR2 YFSETQ. With 2 bases removed from V and 2 bases from J, the gap between germline ends came to 9 bases. CDR3 length equals 14 residues. The CDR3 reads CASSFEGDTDTQYF. The CDR3 DNA follows: TGCGCCAGCAGCTTTGAGGGCGACACAGATACGCAGTATTTT.

V is TRBV10-3 and J is TRBJ2-2; D perhaps matches TRBD1 (5 bases). The CDR3 is made up of 15 amino acids. The germline CDR1 and CDR2 sequences are ENHRY and SYGVKD. The V and J ends lost 4 bases and 0 bases respectively, with 9 bases between them. The CDR3 here is CAISVETANTGELFF. The CDR3 DNA follows: TGTGCCATCAGTGTAGAGACAGCGAACACCGGGGAGCTGTTTTTT.